Each of the 13 T cell receptor beta chains below was sequenced from the same sample in a study of blood T cell repertoires in COVID-19. Profiling relied on immunoSEQ multiplex PCR, and the TCRdb table lists in-frame clones only, not all of them. The sample contains roughly 200,000 clones, about 86% of which appear only once. The sequenced sample was peripheral blood. The receptor set was obtained from a man aged 40-49 years with active or convalescent COVID-19.

This clone has just one count. This chain connects TRBV10-3 to TRBJ1-1; possible D gene TRBD1, 5 bases. This CDR3 is 12 amino acids long. The germline V gene has CDR1 ENHRY and CDR2 SYGVKD. Trimming shortened V by 10 bases and J by 7 bases, and 16 bases separated the two germline ends. The DNA for the CDR3 is TGTGCCACCCTGAGGAGGGGCGATGAAGCTTTCTTT. As protein: CATLRRGDEAFF.

The chain links TRBV15 to TRBJ2-3; TRBD1 matches 7 bases. From germline, CDR1 is LNHNV and CDR2 YYDKDF (reference sequence). The CDR3 sequence is 18 residues long. Trimming took 2 bases from V and 1 from J; bases not matched to a gene: 12. In nucleotides, the CDR3 is TGTGCCACCAGCAGATTACAGGGGCATGTCTTGGGCACAGATACGCAGTATTTT. Its translation is CATSRLQGHVLGTDTQYF.

This chain joins TRBV27 and TRBJ1-2; D is ambiguous. V lost 3 bases and J 4 bases, leaving 15 bases between the germline ends. The CDR3 is made up of 15 amino acids. From germline, CDR1 is MNHEY and CDR2 SMNVEV (reference sequence). CDR3 coding DNA: TGTGCCAGCAGTTTGTCAGGCAGACCCCTCTATGGCTACACCTTC. It translates to CASSLSGRPLYGYTF.

This clone was recorded only once. The rearrangement joins TRBV30 to TRBJ1-6; 8 bases are shared with TRBD1. Trimming cost V 1 base and J 8 bases; bases outside gene matches: 7. Germline V CDR1 and CDR2: GTSNPN, SVGIG (reference sequence). This CDR3 is built from 15 residues. In DNA form, the CDR3 reads TGTGCCTGGAGTGACTTGGACAGGGTAGATTCACCCCTCCACTTT. This encodes CAWSDLDRVDSPLHF.

The gene calls are TRBV7-2 and TRBJ1-5; 8 positions agree with TRBD1. Per germline, CDR1 SGHTA and CDR2 FQGNSA. The junction had 8 bases not matched to a gene; V was cut back by 5 bases and J by 2 bases. CDR3 length: 16 residues. In DNA, the CDR3 is TGTGCCAGCAGCCGCCTCGGGGGACAGGGCAATCAGCCCCAGCATTTT. Amino acid sequence: CASSRLGGQGNQPQHF. Combining the CDR3 with reference TRBV7-2 and TRBJ1-5 gives the whole variable domain GAGVSQSPSNKVTEKGKDVELRCDPISGHTALYWYRQSLGQGLEFLIYFQGNSAPDKSGLPSDRFSAERTGGSVSTLTIQRTQQEDSAVYLCASSRLGGQGNQPQHFGDGTRLSIL.

This clone was seen a single time. The rearrangement joins TRBV5-4 to TRBJ1-5, with 9 bases that match TRBD1. Losses at the gene ends were 0 bases for V and 10 bases for J; bases not matched to a gene: 8. Germline CDR1 SGHNT, CDR2 YYREEE (reference sequence). The CDR3 consists of 15 residues. CDR3 in amino acids: CASSLDRGQGGPQHF. The CDR3 DNA is TGTGCCAGCAGCTTGGACAGGGGGCAAGGGGGTCCCCAGCATTTT.

This clone was observed a handful of times. This rearrangement joins TRBV18 to TRBJ2-7; a possible D gene is TRBD2 (5 bases). The germline CDR1 and CDR2 sequences are KGHSH and LQKENI. Deletions cut 2 bases from V and 5 bases from J, with 19 bases between. This CDR3 comprises 16 residues. The CDR3 DNA reads as TGTGCCAGCTCACCATCTCTATCGCTGGGGAGAAACGAGCAGTACTTC. It is translated as CASSPSLSLGRNEQYF.

This clone appeared a single time. The J gene is TRBJ1-1, the V gene TRBV11-1; D gene uncertain. Germline V gene sequence: CDR1 SGHAT, CDR2 FQDESV (reference sequence). V lost 2 bases to trimming and J lost 10 bases, with 14 bases between them. The CDR3 is 13 amino acids. CDR3 sequence (DNA): TGTGCCAGCAGCTTACGTGGGAGGGATCGAGCTTTCTTT. This sequence encodes CASSLRGRDRAFF. Full variable domain (missing parts from reference TRBV11-1 and TRBJ1-1): EAEVAQSPRYKITEKSQAVAFWCDPISGHATLYWYRQILGQGPELLVQFQDESVVDDSQLPKDRFSAERLKGVDSTLKIQPAELGDSAMYLCASSLRGRDRAFFGQGTRLTVV.

The chain combines TRBV20-1 with TRBJ2-5; D is unclear. Trimming removed 7 bases from V and 3 bases from J, with 9 bases in between. The CDR3 runs 11 residues. CDR1 and CDR2 (germline): DFQATT, SNEGSKA (reference sequence). This CDR3 is CSGSREETQYF. CDR3 coding DNA: TGCAGTGGATCACGGGAAGAGACCCAGTACTTC.

This rearrangement joins TRBV5-8 to TRBJ1-6; D is undetermined. CDR3 length: 15 amino acids. The ends were cut back, 0 bases at V and 5 bases at J, with 9 bases in the middle. Germline V lookup: CDR1 SGHTS, CDR2 YDEGEE. The CDR3 loop is CASSLGGVDNSPLHF. CDR3 bases: TGTGCCAGCAGCTTGGGCGGCGTGGATAATTCACCCCTCCACTTT.

The chain joins TRBV7-9 to TRBJ2-7; the D gene is possibly TRBD1 (6 bases). From germline, CDR1 is SEHNR and CDR2 FQNEAQ (reference sequence). Trimming removed 5 bases from V and 4 bases from J, with 15 bases in between. The CDR3 runs 14 residues. Written as DNA, the CDR3 is TGTGCCAGCAGCCCCAGGGGAGCCGGGTACGAGCAGTACTTC. Amino acids: CASSPRGAGYEQYF.

The rearrangement joins TRBV11-3 to TRBJ1-1, with D possibly matching TRBD1 (5 bases). Trimming removed 5 bases from V and 1 base from J, with 11 bases in between. The length of the CDR3 is 14 residues. The germline V gene encodes CDR1 SGHNT and CDR2 YENEEA. CDR3 loop: CASSPGGANTEAFF. The CDR3 DNA sequence: TGTGCCAGCAGCCCCGGGGGAGCGAACACTGAAGCTTTCTTT.

V and J are TRBV7-9 and TRBJ1-3, with D maybe TRBD1 (6 bases). CDR3 length: 16 residues. Trimming shortened V by 5 bases and J by 0 bases, and 14 bases separated the two germline ends. Germline lookup yields CDR1 SEHNR and CDR2 FQNEAQ (reference sequence). The CDR3 DNA sequence: TGTGCCAGCAGCCTGTCGGGAGGGGGCTCTGGAAACACCATATATTTT. This gives the protein CASSLSGGGSGNTIYF.